The rows below give T cell receptor beta chains drawn from one sample of a study of blood T cell repertoires in COVID-19. The assay was immunoSEQ multiplex PCR, and TCRdb's table has in-frame clones only and misses some. The table includes under 200,000 clones, 65% to 85% detected once. Sequenced sample: peripheral blood. These receptor sequences come from a woman older than 75 with active or convalescent COVID-19. Each CDR3 is given with its conserved first and last residue. D genes are given only for firm matches. Only some rows state a clone size, as once, few, many or a class for expanded clones.

>-|TRBV19|TRBJ1-6|once
CASRTGGNSPLHF
TGTGCCAGTAGGACAGGTGGGAATTCACCCCTCCACTTT
>-|TRBV11-3|TRBJ1-3|-
CASSLSLGASSGNTIYF
TGTGCCAGCAGCTTATCCCTGGGGGCTTCCTCTGGAAACACCATATATTTT
>-|TRBV20-1|TRBJ1-1|-
CSASRQSEAFF
TGCAGTGCTAGCCGACAGAGTGAAGCTTTCTTT
>TRBD1|TRBV13|TRBJ2-2|-
CASSLVTTGGSGELFF
TGTGCCAGCAGCTTAGTCACAACAGGGGGCTCCGGGGAGCTGTTTTTT
>-|TRBV18|TRBJ2-2|-
CASSPQGDAGELFF
TGTGCCAGCTCACCACAGGGAGATGCCGGGGAGCTGTTTTTT
>-|TRBV19|TRBJ1-2|-
CASKQDTSIYGYTF
TGTGCCAGTAAACAGGACACATCGATCTATGGCTACACCTTC
>-|TRBV6-4|TRBJ1-2|-
CASKYVRGPSNYGYTF
TGTGCCAGCAAGTACGTTAGAGGGCCGAGTAACTATGGCTACACCTTC
>-|TRBV6-5|TRBJ1-4|-
CASSYSSTNEKLFF
TGTGCCAGCAGTTACTCGAGTACGAATGAAAAACTGTTTTTT
>TRBD1|TRBV6-4|TRBJ1-1|-
CASSDSGDRRGECGTEAFF
TGTGCCAGCAGTGACTCTGGGGACAGGAGGGGGGAATGTGGGACTGAAGCTTTCTTT
>-|TRBV3-1/TRBV3-2|TRBJ2-2|-
CASSPPPRAGTGELFF
TGTGCCAGCAGCCCCCCCCCTCGGGCGGGCACCGGGGAGCTGTTTTTT
>-|TRBV5-1|TRBJ2-1|-
CASSAAGDEQFF
TGCGCCAGCAGCGCTGCCGGGGATGAGCAGTTCTTC
>TRBD1|TRBV19|TRBJ1-5|-
CASSIGQVSNQPQHF
TGTGCCAGTAGTATTGGACAGGTTAGCAATCAGCCCCAGCATTTT
>-|TRBV6-5|TRBJ2-3|-
CASSSPGNTDTQYF
TGTGCCAGCAGTTCCCCAGGGAACACAGATACGCAGTATTTT
>TRBD2|TRBV19|TRBJ2-3|-
CASSIPLTSGGFADTQYF
TGTGCCAGTAGTATACCGCTTACTAGCGGGGGATTCGCAGATACGCAGTATTTT
>-|TRBV7-9|TRBJ1-1|-
CASSLEILGAGSEAFF
TGTGCCAGCAGCTTAGAGATCTTAGGAGCGGGGAGTGAAGCTTTCTTT
>-|TRBV5-6|TRBJ1-2|once
CASSRSLLGAVNGYTF
TGTGCCAGCAGCCGCTCGCTGCTGGGGGCGGTAAATGGCTACACCTTC
>-|TRBV6-2/TRBV6-3|TRBJ1-2|-
CASSYQQSLKGYTF
TGTGCCAGCAGTTACCAACAGTCTCTCAAGGGCTACACCTTC
>TRBD2|TRBV11-2|TRBJ2-5|-
CASSTRLAGQETQYF
TGTGCCAGCAGCACCCGACTAGCGGGGCAAGAGACCCAGTACTTC
>TRBD1|TRBV11-2|TRBJ1-3|-
CASSTTGDGNTIYF
TGTGCCAGCAGCACCACAGGGGACGGAAACACCATATATTTT
>TRBD1|TRBV18|TRBJ2-1|large
CASSPFGQGANNEQFF
TGTGCCAGCTCACCTTTCGGACAGGGGGCAAACAATGAGCAGTTCTTC
>TRBD1|TRBV19|TRBJ1-2|-
CASLPIPTGWQGYTF
TGTGCCAGTCTACCCATTCCGACAGGGTGGCAAGGCTACACCTTC
>-|TRBV3-1/TRBV3-2|TRBJ1-3|-
CASSPFSGNTIYF
TGTGCCAGCAGCCCCTTCTCTGGAAACACCATATATTTT
>TRBD1|TRBV11-3|TRBJ1-2|-
CASSLAAGGYYGYTF
TGTGCCAGCAGCTTAGCTGCAGGGGGCTACTATGGCTACACCTTC
>-|TRBV6-4|TRBJ2-2|once
CASSASTPGELFF
TGTGCCAGCAGTGCCTCAACTCCCGGGGAGCTGTTTTTT
>-|TRBV27|TRBJ1-4|-
CASSFSGATNEKLFF
TGTGCCAGCAGTTTTTCGGGTGCAACTAATGAAAAACTGTTTTTT
>-|TRBV3-1/TRBV3-2|TRBJ1-2|-
CASSPSFGGAIGYTF
TGTGCCAGCAGCCCGTCTTTCGGGGGGGCCATTGGCTACACCTTC
>TRBD1|TRBV18|TRBJ1-4|-
CASSPPGQGEEKLFF
TGTGCCAGCTCACCACCGGGACAGGGGGAAGAAAAACTGTTTTTT
>TRBD2|TRBV7-2|TRBJ2-7|-
CASSLGLAAYEQYF
TGTGCCAGCAGCTTAGGACTAGCGGCCTACGAGCAGTACTTC
>-|TRBV3-1/TRBV3-2|TRBJ2-7|-
CASSKGWGGAIYEQYF
TGTGCCAGCAGCAAAGGCTGGGGGGGGGCGATCTACGAGCAGTACTTC
>TRBD1|TRBV5-8|TRBJ1-3|-
CASSQQGHTIYF
TGTGCCAGCAGCCAACAGGGGCACACCATATATTTT
>-|TRBV6-5|TRBJ1-1|-
CASSSPAQQNTEAFF
TGTGCCAGCAGTAGCCCAGCGCAGCAGAACACTGAAGCTTTCTTT
>TRBD1|TRBV7-2|TRBJ1-1|-
CASSQNGQGFTEAFF
TGTGCCAGCAGTCAAAATGGACAGGGTTTTACAGAAGCTTTCTTT
>-|TRBV7-6|TRBJ2-6|-
CASSSYSSSGANVLTF
TGTGCCAGCAGCTCTTATTCCAGCTCTGGGGCCAACGTCCTGACTTTC
>TRBD2|TRBV9|TRBJ2-5|-
CASSEGGLAETQYF
TGTGCCAGCAGCGAGGGGGGACTAGCGGAGACCCAGTACTTC
>TRBD1|TRBV9|TRBJ2-1|-
CASSAGQYNEQFF
TGTGCCAGCAGCGCGGGACAGTACAATGAGCAGTTCTTC
>TRBD1|TRBV19|TRBJ2-1|few
CASTRGQGRNEQFF
TGTGCCAGTACCAGGGGACAGGGGAGAAATGAGCAGTTCTTC
>TRBD1|TRBV7-9|TRBJ1-1|-
CASSPMDRLNTEAFF
TGTGCCAGCAGCCCCATGGACAGGTTGAACACTGAAGCTTTCTTT
>-|TRBV3-1/TRBV3-2|TRBJ2-5|-
CASSPGGAQYF
TGTGCCAGCAGCCCCGGGGGAGCCCAGTACTTC
>-|TRBV29-1|TRBJ2-1|-
CSVGQSSSYNEQFF
TGCAGCGTTGGACAGTCCAGCTCCTACAATGAGCAGTTCTTC
>-|TRBV7-9|TRBJ1-1|-
CASSGSWASTEAFF
TGTGCCAGCAGCGGATCTTGGGCATCCACTGAAGCTTTCTTT
>-|TRBV7-7|TRBJ1-5|-
CASSLSSRTAYNQPQHF
TGTGCTAGCAGCTTATCTTCCCGGACAGCCTACAATCAGCCCCAGCATTTT
>-|TRBV6-5|TRBJ2-2|once
CASKLGAGELFF
TGTGCCAGCAAGCTAGGGGCCGGGGAGCTGTTTTTT
>TRBD2|TRBV19|TRBJ2-4|many
CATSLAAAKNIQYF
TGTGCCACTTCCCTAGCGGCAGCCAAAAACATTCAGTACTTC
>TRBD1|TRBV10-1|TRBJ2-2|-
CASKGQGMGELFF
TGCGCCAGCAAGGGACAGGGAATGGGGGAGCTGTTTTTT
>-|TRBV27|TRBJ2-7|few
CASSPSPGNEQYF
TGTGCCAGCAGCCCCTCCCCGGGGAACGAGCAGTACTTC
>-|TRBV6-6|TRBJ1-2|once
CASSPPGVNYGYTF
TGTGCCAGCAGTCCCCCGGGGGTCAACTATGGCTACACCTTC
>-|TRBV19|TRBJ1-1|-
CASSLRQYPEAFF
TGTGCCAGTAGTCTACGACAGTATCCTGAAGCTTTCTTT
>-|TRBV2|TRBJ2-7|-
CASSEKEGSSEQYF
TGTGCCAGCAGTGAAAAAGAGGGTTCGAGCGAGCAGTACTTC
>TRBD1|TRBV24-1|TRBJ2-1|-
CATSDLRPTGERPYNEQFF
TGTGCCACCAGTGATTTGCGTCCGACAGGGGAACGTCCCTACAATGAGCAGTTCTTC
>-|TRBV21-1|TRBJ1-6|-
CASSKGGLGQGLSPLHF
TGTGCCAGCAGCAAAGGGGGCCTAGGACAGGGACTTTCACCCCTCCACTTT
>TRBD1|TRBV12-5|TRBJ1-1|-
CASGPTRQLVGGTNTEAFF
TGTGCTAGTGGCCCCACGCGACAATTAGTAGGGGGCACCAACACTGAAGCTTTCTTT
>TRBD1|TRBV19|TRBJ1-2|few
CASSIGQGAYGYTF
TGTGCCAGTAGTATAGGACAGGGGGCCTATGGCTACACCTTC
>-|TRBV3-1/TRBV3-2|TRBJ1-6|-
CASSPGQNHSPLHF
TGTGCCAGCAGCCCTGGACAGAATCATTCACCCCTCCACTTT
>-|TRBV19|TRBJ1-5|-
CASSDTGRQPQHF
TGTGCCAGTTCGGACACCGGCAGGCAGCCCCAGCATTTT
>-|TRBV28|TRBJ1-3|-
CASTLGPSSGNTIYF
TGTGCCAGCACCCTTGGCCCGTCCTCTGGAAACACCATATATTTT
>-|TRBV10-3|TRBJ2-7|-
CAISESGGYYEQYF
TGTGCCATCAGTGAGTCGGGGGGTTACTACGAGCAGTACTTC
>TRBD2|TRBV7-2|TRBJ2-7|-
CASSLGLAGGYEQYF
TGTGCCAGCAGCTTAGGACTAGCGGGGGGCTACGAGCAGTACTTC
>TRBD1|TRBV7-9|TRBJ1-3|-
CASTKTGNSGNTIYF
TGTGCCAGCACCAAGACAGGGAACTCTGGAAACACCATATATTTT